Below, 24 T cell receptor beta chains from the same sample are listed, as sequenced in a study of PD-1 blockade in classical Hodgkin lymphoma. Specified time point: newly diagnosed, previously untreated cHL patient sample. CD8+ T cells were isolated from thawed PBMCs by magnetic negative selection. Sequencing used immunoSEQ multiplex PCR; TCRdb keeps in-frame clones, though not all of them. The table shows more than 2,000 clones, with 70% to 75% occurring only once. Sequenced sample: CD8+ T cells from blood. The receptors shown here come from a human donor with classical Hodgkin lymphoma.

V gene TRBV11-2 combines with J gene TRBJ2-5; TRBD2 aligns across 10 bases. CDR1 is SGHAT and CDR2 is FQNNGV in the germline V gene. Trimming at V came to 1 base and at J to 5 bases, leaving 7 bases not matched to a gene. This CDR3 region has 16 residues. The CDR3 loop is CASSLVRAGGSETQYF. The CDR3, as DNA: TGTGCCAGCAGCTTAGTCCGAGCGGGAGGGTCGGAGACCCAGTACTTC. The full variable domain, in which reference TRBV11-2 and TRBJ2-5 provide the parts outside the CDR3, is EAGVAQSPRYKIIEKRQSVAFWCNPISGHATLYWYQQILGQGPKLLIQFQNNGVVDDSQLPKDRFSAERLKGVDSTLKIQPAKLEDSAVYLCASSLVRAGGSETQYFGPGTRLLVL.

This chain joins TRBV4-2 and TRBJ1-1; TRBD1 matches 7 bases. This CDR3 spans 14 amino acids. The V gene end was trimmed by 1 base and the J gene end by 10 bases; junction bases not matched to a gene: 9. CDR1 is LGHNA, CDR2 YNFKEQ, per germline. Here the CDR3 DNA reads TGTGCCAGCAGCCAAGCGGGGACAGAGGATGGAGCTTTCTTT. As protein: CASSQAGTEDGAFF.

This clone was observed a handful of times. This rearrangement joins TRBV6-1 to TRBJ2-1; a weak D match, TRBD1 (6 bases). V was pared by 3 bases and J by 3 bases, with 9 bases between. The CDR3 consists of 14 residues. Germline V gives CDR1 MNHNS, CDR2 SASEGT. CDR3 coding DNA: TGTGCCAGCAGTGAGGGGGACAACTACAATGAGCAGTTCTTC. It encodes CASSEGDNYNEQFF.

The chain uses TRBV5-1 and TRBJ2-7; D not resolved. The germline gives CDR1 SGHRS, CDR2 YFSETQ. CDR3 length: 12 residues. Trimming took off 3 bases at V and 2 bases at J, with 6 bases between the two ends. This CDR3 is CASSSGPYEQYF. The CDR3 DNA is TGCGCCAGCAGCTCCGGGCCCTACGAGCAGTACTTC.

DNA for the CDR3: TGTGCCAGCAGTGAATTCAACTCCTACGAGCAGTACTTC. Protein: CASSEFNSYEQYF. The V and J genes are TRBV6-1 and TRBJ2-7; D unresolved. The CDR3 has 13 amino acids. V was trimmed by 2 bases and J by 0 bases, leaving 5 bases between them. Looked up from germline, CDR1 is MNHNS and CDR2 is SASEGT.

This clone was seen a handful of times. This sequence joins TRBV5-6 and TRBJ2-5, with 7 bases identical to TRBD1. The germline CDR1 and CDR2 sequences are SGHDT and YYEEEE. With 4 bases clipped from V and 5 bases from J, the junction kept 5 bases outside the gene matches. The CDR3 totals 13 residues. The CDR3, as DNA: TGTGCCAGCAGCGACAGGGTCGGGGAGACCCAGTACTTC. Encoded protein: CASSDRVGETQYF.

The chain joins TRBV18 to TRBJ1-1; D call uncertain. This CDR3 is built from 15 residues. The V gene's germline CDR1 is KGHSH and CDR2 LQKENI. Trimming removed 1 base from V and 8 bases from J, with 17 bases in between. The CDR3 spells CASSPLGQTLSEAFF. CDR3 bases: TGTGCCAGCTCACCACTCGGGCAGACTCTCTCGGAAGCTTTCTTT.

The rearrangement uses TRBV7-2 and TRBJ2-5; the D is unclear. Gene TRBJ2-7 matches the end of the DNA better, so the J call may be wrong. This CDR3 region has 12 residues. Germline V CDR1 and CDR2: SGHTA, FQGNSA. The CDR3: CASSLNPNEQYF. In DNA form, the CDR3 reads TGTGCCAGCAGCCTGAACCCCAACGAGCAGTACTTC.

The chain joins TRBV30 to TRBJ1-1; D is uncertain. The V gene's germline CDR1 is GTSNPN and CDR2 SVGIG (reference sequence). CDR3 length: 13 residues. Trimming removed 3 bases from V and 4 bases from J, with 12 bases in between. The CDR3 coding sequence is TGTGCCTGGAGCCTCAGTGAATTCACTGAAGCTTTCTTT. This encodes CAWSLSEFTEAFF.

In DNA form, the CDR3 reads TGTGCCTGGAGTGCGTGGGCAGAGAACACCGGGGAGCTGTTTTTT. Protein product: CAWSAWAENTGELFF. This sequence joins TRBV30 and TRBJ2-2; D gene unclear. V lost 1 base and J lost 1, with 10 bases in between. The CDR3 totals 15 residues. Germline values: CDR1 GTSNPN, CDR2 SVGIG (reference sequence).

This clone showed up just a few times. This chain connects TRBV2 to TRBJ1-4; no reliable D call. Trimming left V 7 bases short and J 3 bases short, with 9 bases between. CDR1 SNHLY and CDR2 FYNNEI come from the germline V gene. This CDR3 contains 13 residues. The CDR3 reads CASKRLANEKLFF. CDR3 DNA: TGTGCCAGCAAGCGATTAGCTAATGAAAAACTGTTTTTT. The variable domain in full, completed from reference TRBV2 and TRBJ1-4, reads EPEVTQTPSHQVTQMGQEVILRCVPISNHLYFYWYRQILGQKVEFLVSFYNNEISEKSEIFDDQFSVERPDGSNFTLKIRSTKLEDSAMYFCASKRLANEKLFFGSGTQLSVL.

The chain links TRBV5-4 to TRBJ1-2; 8 nucleotides agree with TRBD1. This CDR3 contains 16 residues. The V segment lost 3 bases and the J segment 2 bases; nucleotides outside the gene matches: 9. Germline V CDR1 and CDR2: SGHNT, YYREEE (reference sequence). The CDR3: CASSSLGQGPNYGYTF. CDR3 nucleotide sequence: TGTGCCAGCAGCTCATTAGGACAGGGTCCAAACTATGGCTACACCTTC.

The chain recombines TRBV7-9 with TRBJ1-2; D not resolved. The V gene lost 0 bases and the J gene lost 2 bases, with 10 bases spanning the gap. Germline V gene sequence: CDR1 SEHNR, CDR2 FQNEAQ (reference sequence). The CDR3 is 15 residues long. CDR3 nucleotide sequence: TGTGCCAGCAGCTTAGCCTTAACATCGAACTATGGCTACACCTTC. Its translation is CASSLALTSNYGYTF.

The chain carries TRBV15 and TRBJ2-1; 7 nucleotides align to TRBD2. The V gene's germline CDR1 is LNHNV and CDR2 YYDKDF (reference sequence). CDR3 length: 15 amino acids. J lost 7 bases, V lost 5 bases, and 11 bases had no gene match. This CDR3 reads CATSRSSGEGNEQFF. The CDR3 nucleotides read TGTGCCACCAGCCGGTCTAGCGGTGAAGGGAATGAGCAGTTCTTC.

The chain uses TRBV7-9 and TRBJ2-1, with 10 bases identical to TRBD1. Germline V gene data show CDR1 as SEHNR and CDR2 as FQNEAQ (reference sequence). This CDR3 contains 16 residues. The J segment lost 7 bases and the V segment lost 3 bases, leaving 9 bases of the junction unmatched. The CDR3 DNA reads TGTGCCAGCAGCTTGGGGGGACAGGGGAAGATGAATGAGCAGTTCTTC. Protein: CASSLGGQGKMNEQFF. The variable domain in full, with the rest retrieved from reference TRBV7-9 and TRBJ2-1, is DTGVSQNPRHKITKRGQNVTFRCDPISEHNRLYWYRQTLGQGPEFLTYFQNEAQLEKSRLLSDRFSAERPKGSFSTLEIQRTEQGDSAMYLCASSLGGQGKMNEQFFGPGTRLTVL.

The chain combines TRBV6-1 with TRBJ2-3; TRBD2 aligns across 11 bases. The CDR3 is made up of 15 amino acids. J gave up 4 bases and V 6 bases, and 6 bases lay outside the gene matches. In germline, CDR1 is MNHNS, CDR2 SASEGT. DNA of the CDR3: TGTGCCAGCAGACCGGGACTAGCGGAGTCAGATACGCAGTATTTT. Protein product: CASRPGLAESDTQYF.

CDR3 DNA sequence: TGCAGCGTTGGGGGGACAGGCGACTACGAGCAGTACTTC. Translating gives CSVGGTGDYEQYF. This chain links TRBV29-1 with TRBJ2-7; 8 bases fit TRBD1. Germline CDR1 SQVTM, CDR2 ANQGSEA. The CDR3 covers 13 residues. With 4 bases clipped from V and 3 bases from J, the junction kept 5 bases outside the gene matches.

The genes are TRBV6-5 and TRBJ2-7, with D perhaps matching TRBD1 or TRBD2 (5 bases each). This CDR3 contains 14 residues. V was clipped by 2 bases and J by 0 bases, with 8 bases between them. Germline V gives CDR1 MNHEY, CDR2 SVGAGI. The CDR3 region has the DNA TGTGCCAGCAGTTACGGGACGGACTCCTACGAGCAGTACTTC. Translation gives CASSYGTDSYEQYF.

The chain carries TRBV4-2 and TRBJ2-6, with D possibly being TRBD2 (6 bases). The V gene's germline CDR1 is LGHNA and CDR2 YNFKEQ. The CDR3 runs 16 residues. V was cut by 0 bases and J by 3 bases, with 9 bases left in between. Written as DNA, the CDR3 is TGTGCCAGCAGCCAAGATGGAGGGCTTGGGGCCAACGTCCTGACTTTC. Its translation: CASSQDGGLGANVLTF.

J is TRBJ2-3 and V is TRBV10-3, with a weak D call TRBD1 (6 bases). V lost 0 bases, J lost 1 base, and 8 bases lay in between. Germline V gives CDR1 ENHRY, CDR2 SYGVKD. The CDR3 spans 15 residues. The CDR3 DNA reads TGTGCCATCAGTGAGTCTTCAGGGGGCACAGATACGCAGTATTTT. Protein product: CAISESSGGTDTQYF.

J is TRBJ2-1 and V is TRBV27, with 9 nucleotides matching TRBD2. The CDR3 is 16 residues long. V was pared by 6 bases and J by 2 bases, with 8 bases of the junction left unmatched. CDR1 is MNHEY, CDR2 SMNVEV, per germline (reference sequence). This CDR3 reads CASSTYGLATYNEQFF. CDR3 nucleotide sequence: TGTGCCAGCAGCACCTACGGACTAGCGACCTACAATGAGCAGTTCTTC.

This clone was recorded a few times. This chain joins TRBV4-1 and TRBJ1-4; TRBD1 matches 9 bases. Per the germline V gene, CDR1 is MGHRA and CDR2 is YSYEKL. V lost 5 bases to trimming and J lost 5 bases; unmatched junction nucleotides: 6. The CDR3 extends over 15 amino acids. CDR3 DNA sequence: TGCGCCAGCAGCGCCCGACAGGGGGGGAATGAAAAACTGTTTTTT. It translates to CASSARQGGNEKLFF.

The chain is built from TRBV27 and TRBJ2-2; D is perhaps TRBD1 (5 bases). From germline, CDR1 is MNHEY and CDR2 SMNVEV (reference sequence). This CDR3 has 14 residues. Trimming cost V 3 bases and J 6 bases, with 11 bases left between them. CDR3 residues: CASSFAGLSGELFF. For the CDR3, the DNA is TGTGCCAGCAGTTTCGCAGGGTTGTCCGGGGAGCTGTTTTTT.

This clone was recorded once. This rearrangement joins TRBV7-1 to TRBJ2-7, with 8 positions matching TRBD1. TRBV7-1 is identified as an open reading frame with a role that is uncertain. V dropped 4 bases and J dropped 7; count of bases not matched to a gene: 15. This CDR3 comprises 16 residues. For the CDR3, the DNA is TGTGCCAGCAGCTTAGGGTTCCGACAGGGGAAGGGGGAGCAGTACTTC. Translating gives CASSLGFRQGKGEQYF.